This paragraph reports one T cell receptor beta chain. The target antigen is unknown. Germline is not matched at one junction end, which may reflect a read error. This sample is part of a study of tumor and adjacent non-tumor tissue in lung cancer. Findings and limits, study-wide: Significantly higher TCR diversity was found in tumor than normal lung. Normal lung showed higher cumulative top 100 clone frequency than tumor.

No cell sorting was done before RNA was extracted from the tissue. The library came from three nested PCR rounds adapted from ARM-PCR protocols. One entry per CDR3 protein, called by TCRdb with MiXCR from the multiplex PCR reads. The sample holds about 76,000 distinct CDR3 sequences, roughly 70% seen once. Specimen: lung tumor tissue. This clonotype originated in a woman in her seventies with non-small cell lung cancer.

The CDR3 sequence: CASSPGWNNSPHHF. In DNA, the CDR3 is TGTGCCAGCAGTCCCGGATGGAATAATTCACCCCACCACTTT. The V call is TRBV4-2, the J call TRBJ1-6, with D uncertain. CDR1 and CDR2 (germline): LGHNA, YNFKEQ. This CDR3 comprises 14 residues.